The text below deals with one T cell receptor (beta chain). The table came from immunoSEQ multiplex PCR; TCRdb's copy has only in-frame clones and leaves some out. The repertoire holds around 140,000 clones, with roughly 90% as singletons. This specimen belongs to a study of control samples from healthy donors and cancer patients. V lost 0 bases to trimming and J lost 0 bases; unmatched junction nucleotides: 7. The CDR3 sequence is 17 residues long. Germline V gene data show CDR1 as SGDLS and CDR2 as YYNGEE. The sequenced material came from PBMCs. The chain carries TRBV9 and TRBJ2-7; 9 bases agree with TRBD2. This receptor was obtained from a man between 50 and 59 years old with head and neck cancer. This CDR3 reads CASSVGSGGPRSYEQYF. The DNA of the CDR3 is TGTGCCAGCAGCGTAGGTAGCGGGGGACCCCGCTCCTACGAGCAGTACTTC.